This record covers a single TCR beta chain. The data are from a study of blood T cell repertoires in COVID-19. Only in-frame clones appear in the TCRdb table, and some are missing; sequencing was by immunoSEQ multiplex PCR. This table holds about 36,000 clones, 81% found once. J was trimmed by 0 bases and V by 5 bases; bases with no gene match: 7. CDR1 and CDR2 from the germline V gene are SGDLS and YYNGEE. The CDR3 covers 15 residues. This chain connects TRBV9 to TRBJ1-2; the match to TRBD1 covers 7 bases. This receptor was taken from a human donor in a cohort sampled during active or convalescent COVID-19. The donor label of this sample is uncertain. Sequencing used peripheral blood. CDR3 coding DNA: TGTGCCAGCAGTTACACAGGGACAGCTAACTATGGCTACACCTTC. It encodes CASSYTGTANYGYTF.